One and the same sample provided the 6 T cell receptor beta chains below, sequenced in a study of cytomegalovirus exposure and HLA in healthy donors. The PCR ran on 60 Vbeta and 13 Jbeta primers. Clones were read by immunoSEQ multiplex PCR, and TCRdb kept only the in-frame ones, dropping some. The sample carries under 100,000 clones, 81% recorded once. The material sequenced was PBMCs. These receptors were obtained from a woman in her 70s in good health and CMV-seropositive.

The V call is TRBV28, the J call TRBJ1-1; D gene uncertain. This CDR3 has 11 residues. Germline V gene lookup returns CDR1 MDHEN and CDR2 SYDVKM. Trimming stripped 6 bases from V and 3 bases from J, with 5 bases between. CDR3 residues: CASSLYTEAFF. The CDR3, as DNA: TGTGCCAGCAGCCTCTACACTGAAGCTTTCTTT.

This chain connects TRBV4-1 to TRBJ1-5; 9 bases fit TRBD1. Germline assignment: CDR1 MGHRA and CDR2 YSYEKL. V shed 2 bases, J shed 5 bases, and the junction held 7 bases outside the gene matches. The CDR3 is made up of 16 amino acids. In DNA form, the CDR3 reads TGCGCCAGCAGCCAACCGGACAGGGGTAGGGATCAGCCCCAGCATTTT. Encoded protein: CASSQPDRGRDQPQHF.

The chain recombines TRBV6-5 with TRBJ1-2, with a tentative D call TRBD1 (6 bases). Per germline, CDR1 MNHEY and CDR2 SVGAGI. The CDR3 runs 15 residues. V was clipped by 0 bases and J by 1 base, with 9 bases between them. The CDR3 DNA follows: TGTGCCAGCAGTTACTCGGACAGAAGTAACTATGGCTACACCTTC. Protein sequence: CASSYSDRSNYGYTF.

V usage is TRBV6-5 and J usage is TRBJ1-1, with D possibly being TRBD1 (5 bases). V lost 6 bases and J 1 base, leaving 9 bases between the germline ends. From germline, CDR1 is MNHEY and CDR2 SVGAGI. There are 13 residues in the CDR3. Here the CDR3 DNA reads TGTGCCAGCAGAGGACACCAGAACACTGAAGCTTTCTTT. It yields the protein CASRGHQNTEAFF.

The rearrangement uses TRBV4-3 and TRBJ2-2; D possibly corresponds to TRBD2 (6 bases). V was shortened by 2 bases and J by 7 bases, with 17 bases between the two germline ends. Germline CDR1 is LGHNA and CDR2 is YSLEER. The CDR3 sequence is 16 residues long. This chain's CDR3 is CASSQLPHLGGGELFF. DNA for the CDR3: TGCGCCAGCAGCCAACTCCCCCACCTCGGGGGCGGGGAGCTGTTTTTT.

The V call is TRBV6-1, the J call TRBJ2-3, with D possibly TRBD2 on 6 matching bases. The CDR3 loop spans 19 amino acids. Germline V gene lookup returns CDR1 MNHNS and CDR2 SASEGT. Trimming removed 2 bases from V and 1 base from J, with 22 bases in between. The CDR3 DNA is TGTGCCAGCAGTGAAAGTACGCGACGTCCGGGAGCCGGCACAGATACGCAGTATTTT. This encodes CASSESTRRPGAGTDTQYF.